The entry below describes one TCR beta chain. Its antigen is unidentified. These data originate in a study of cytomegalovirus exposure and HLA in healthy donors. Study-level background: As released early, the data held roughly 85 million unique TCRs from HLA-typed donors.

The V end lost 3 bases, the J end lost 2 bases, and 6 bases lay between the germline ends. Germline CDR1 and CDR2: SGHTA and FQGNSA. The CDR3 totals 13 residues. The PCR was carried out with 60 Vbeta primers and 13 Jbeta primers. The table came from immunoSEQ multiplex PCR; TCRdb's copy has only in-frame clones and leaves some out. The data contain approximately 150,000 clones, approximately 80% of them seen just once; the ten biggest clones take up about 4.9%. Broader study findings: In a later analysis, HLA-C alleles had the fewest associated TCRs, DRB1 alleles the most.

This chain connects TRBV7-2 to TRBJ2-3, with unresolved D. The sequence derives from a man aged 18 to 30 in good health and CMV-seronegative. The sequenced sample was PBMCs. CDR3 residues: CASSFQNTDTQYF. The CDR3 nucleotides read TGTGCCAGCAGCTTCCAGAACACAGATACGCAGTATTTT.